Below, 28 T cell receptor beta chains from the same sample are listed, as sequenced in a study of blood T cell repertoires in COVID-19. Clones were read by immunoSEQ multiplex PCR, and TCRdb kept only the in-frame ones, dropping some. The sample includes around 60,000 clones, around 77% seen only once; the top ten take 20% to 25%. What was sequenced was peripheral blood. These receptors all stem from an elderly man with active or convalescent COVID-19.

This chain's CDR3 is CASSLSVGQGYEQYF. The CDR3 DNA is TGCGCCAGCAGCTTGTCGGTAGGCCAGGGGTACGAGCAGTACTTC. This chain joins TRBV5-1 and TRBJ2-7; the D gene is possibly TRBD1 (6 bases). Trimming shortened V by 1 base and J by 4 bases, and 15 bases separated the two germline ends. The germline gives CDR1 SGHRS, CDR2 YFSETQ. The CDR3 has 15 amino acids. Complete variable domain (other parts from reference TRBV5-1 and TRBJ2-7): KAGVTQTPRYLIKTRGQQVTLSCSPISGHRSVSWYQQTPGQGLQFLFEYFSETQRNKGNFPGRFSGRQFSNSRSEMNVSTLELGDSALYLCASSLSVGQGYEQYFGPGTRLTVT.

Only one count was recorded for this clone. The J gene is TRBJ1-1, the V gene TRBV7-9, with D possibly being TRBD1 (6 bases). Trimming took 5 bases from V and 2 from J, leaving 9 bases between them. The CDR3 has 13 amino acids. Germline V CDR1 and CDR2: SEHNR, FQNEAQ (reference sequence). The CDR3 nucleotides are TGTGCCAGCAGCCAGACAGGCAACACTGAAGCTTTCTTT. It codes for CASSQTGNTEAFF.

CDR3 residues: CATSRGRSTSPSYNEQFF. CDR3 coding DNA: TGTGCCACCAGCAGAGGCCGATCTACTAGCCCGTCCTACAATGAGCAGTTCTTC. The chain links TRBV15 to TRBJ2-1, with TRBD2 as a possible D gene (6 bases). Per the germline V gene, CDR1 is LNHNV and CDR2 is YYDKDF (reference sequence). The CDR3 contains 18 residues. The germline V and J ends were trimmed by 1 base and 1 base, with 17 bases remaining between them. Combining the CDR3 with reference TRBV15 and TRBJ2-1 gives the whole variable domain DAMVIQNPRYQVTQFGKPVTLSCSQTLNHNVMYWYQQKSSQAPKLLFHYYDKDFNNEADTPDNFQSRRPNTSFCFLDIRSPGLGDTAMYLCATSRGRSTSPSYNEQFFGPGTRLTVL.

This chain joins TRBV29-1 and TRBJ1-3; D not certain. The ends were cut back, 5 bases at V and 2 bases at J, with 10 bases in the middle. The CDR3 sequence is 13 residues long. Germline V gives CDR1 SQVTM, CDR2 ANQGSEA. In DNA form, the CDR3 reads TGCAGCGTTTTATCGAGCCCTGGAAACACCATATATTTT. This translates into CSVLSSPGNTIYF.

The chain couples TRBV7-9 to TRBJ1-1; maybe TRBD1 (5 bases). The CDR3 is made up of 15 amino acids. V lost 0 bases and J 5 bases, leaving 13 bases between the germline ends. The germline gives CDR1 SEHNR, CDR2 FQNEAQ (reference sequence). In DNA form, the CDR3 reads TGTGCCAGCAGCTTAGCATTGGGGGAGGGTACTGAAGCTTTCTTT. It translates to CASSLALGEGTEAFF.

Sample share makes this clone medium-sized. The chain joins TRBV11-2 to TRBJ2-7, with D possibly TRBD2 on 6 matching bases. This CDR3 region has 14 residues. Germline loops: CDR1 SGHAT, CDR2 FQNNGV. Trimming shortened V by 1 base and J by 7 bases, and 14 bases separated the two germline ends. The CDR3 reads CASSLGTSGVEQYF. The CDR3 bases are TGTGCCAGCAGCTTAGGTACATCGGGGGTGGAGCAGTACTTC. Using reference TRBV11-2 and TRBJ2-7 for the parts outside the CDR3, the full variable domain is EAGVAQSPRYKIIEKRQSVAFWCNPISGHATLYWYQQILGQGPKLLIQFQNNGVVDDSQLPKDRFSAERLKGVDSTLKIQPAKLEDSAVYLCASSLGTSGVEQYFGPGTRLTVT.

This clone occurred a few times. The J gene is TRBJ2-4, the V gene TRBV7-9; possibly TRBD1 for D (5 bases). This CDR3 region has 15 residues. CDR1 and CDR2 (germline): SEHNR, FQNEAQ (reference sequence). V lost 0 bases and J lost 3, with 9 bases in between. This CDR3 is CASSLARVSKNIQYF. In DNA, the CDR3 is TGTGCCAGCAGCTTAGCCAGGGTTAGCAAAAACATTCAGTACTTC.

The chain is built from TRBV3-1 (or the pseudogene TRBV3-2) and TRBJ2-2, with TRBD2 matching 13 bases. V was pared by 3 bases and J by 5 bases, with 6 bases of the junction left unmatched. In germline, CDR1 is LGHDT, CDR2 YNNKEL (reference sequence). The CDR3 loop spans 17 amino acids. The CDR3 here is CASSQGLAGRGTGELFF. CDR3 nucleotide sequence: TGTGCCAGCAGCCAGGGACTAGCGGGAAGAGGGACCGGGGAGCTGTTTTTT.

This clone was observed a handful of times. The chain links TRBV4-1 to TRBJ1-6; the D is unclear. The CDR3 runs 10 residues. Trimming cost V 8 bases and J 10 bases, with 6 bases left between them. The germline V gene encodes CDR1 MGHRA and CDR2 YSYEKL. CDR3 bases: TGCGCCAGCGGCCTATCACCCCTCCACTTT. Amino acid sequence: CASGLSPLHF.

The rearrangement uses TRBV7-6 and TRBJ2-7; a weak D match, TRBD1 (5 bases). V lost 1 base to trimming and J lost 4 bases, with 17 bases between them. The germline V gene encodes CDR1 SGHVS and CDR2 FNYEAQ. The CDR3 has 16 residues. The CDR3 nucleotides read TGTGCCAGCAGCTTAGAAGAGTCGGGCAGGGCGTACGAGCAGTACTTC. Its translation is CASSLEESGRAYEQYF.

V is TRBV6-4 and J is TRBJ2-3; 7 bases are shared with TRBD2. The junction had 6 bases not matched to a gene; V was cut back by 0 bases and J by 3 bases. CDR1 and CDR2 from the germline V gene are MRHNA and SNTAGT. The CDR3 contains 16 residues. The CDR3 nucleotides are TGTGCCAGCAGTGACTCTGGCGGGAGAGGGACAGATACGCAGTATTTT. It encodes CASSDSGGRGTDTQYF.

This rearrangement joins TRBV29-1 to TRBJ2-1; 11 nucleotides line up with TRBD2. From germline, CDR1 is SQVTM and CDR2 ANQGSEA. The trim removed 4 bases at V and 6 bases at J, leaving 5 bases unmatched. CDR3 length: 14 residues. CDR3 in amino acids: CSVAASGGINEQFF. For the CDR3, the DNA is TGCAGCGTTGCGGCTAGCGGGGGGATCAATGAGCAGTTCTTC.

The chain combines TRBV5-6 with TRBJ1-4, with a weak D call TRBD1 (5 bases). Deletions cut 4 bases from V and 7 bases from J, with 14 bases between. There are 14 residues in the CDR3. Germline CDR1 SGHDT, CDR2 YYEEEE. Written as DNA, the CDR3 is TGTGCCAGCAGCCCAGCAGGACAAATTGAAAAACTGTTTTTT. Translating it yields CASSPAGQIEKLFF.

This rearrangement joins TRBV4-3 to TRBJ1-2; 7 bases are a match to TRBD1. CDR3 length: 16 amino acids. The V and J ends lost 0 bases and 4 bases, in that order; junction bases with no gene match: 8. Germline CDR1 and CDR2: LGHNA and YSLEER. This CDR3 reads CASSQDMTGKGYGYTF. For the CDR3, the DNA is TGCGCCAGCAGCCAAGATATGACAGGGAAGGGCTATGGCTACACCTTC.

There are many counts of this clone. This chain links TRBV29-1 with TRBJ2-2; D uncertain. Between the trimmed V and J ends, which lost 0 bases and 7 bases, there was a span of 9 bases. Germline CDR1 reads SQVTM; CDR2 reads ANQGSEA. The CDR3 is made up of 13 amino acids. The CDR3 DNA follows: TGCAGCGTTGAAGACGTAGAGGTCGGGGAGCTGTTTTTT. Translated: CSVEDVEVGELFF.

This clone is a singleton in its sample. The V call is TRBV18, the J call TRBJ1-1, with D possibly TRBD1 on 6 matching bases. CDR3 size: 14 residues. Germline V CDR1 and CDR2: KGHSH, LQKENI. V shed 5 bases and J shed 5 bases, with 15 bases lying between them. The CDR3 loop is CASSEDSVATEAFF. For the CDR3, the DNA is TGTGCCAGCTCAGAGGACAGCGTGGCGACTGAAGCTTTCTTT.

This clone showed up just a few times. The gene calls are TRBV6-5 and TRBJ1-2, with D unresolved. The V end lost 2 bases, the J end lost 5 bases, and 15 bases lay between the germline ends. The CDR3 extends over 15 amino acids. Germline CDR1 MNHEY, CDR2 SVGAGI. CDR3: CASSYDAWHAYGYTF. CDR3 in DNA: TGTGCCAGCAGTTACGATGCATGGCATGCTTATGGCTACACCTTC.

Only one count was recorded for this clone. CDR3 sequence reads: CASSLWRSYGYTF. As DNA, the CDR3 is TGCGCCAGCAGCTTGTGGCGGAGCTATGGCTACACCTTC. V usage is TRBV5-1 and J usage is TRBJ1-2; no definite D call. CDR1 and CDR2 (germline): SGHRS, YFSETQ. The CDR3 consists of 13 residues. The ends were cut back, 1 base at V and 4 bases at J, with 8 bases in the middle.

The chain uses TRBV10-1 and TRBJ2-1; perhaps TRBD1 as D (5 bases). V was shortened by 4 bases and J by 8 bases, with 21 bases between the two germline ends. Germline values: CDR1 WNHNN, CDR2 SYGVQD (reference sequence). The CDR3 contains 16 residues. The CDR3 loop is CASSGADSISLHEQFF. As DNA, the CDR3 is TGCGCCAGCAGTGGGGCTGACAGTATCTCCCTCCATGAGCAGTTCTTC.

The count of this clone is one. The CDR3 nucleotides read TGTGCCAGCAGTTCTACAGGGAGGGGTGATGGCTACACCTTC. It is translated as CASSSTGRGDGYTF. This chain uses TRBV6-2 or TRBV6-3 with TRBJ1-2; D is possibly TRBD1 (6 bases). The ends were cut back, 4 bases at V and 6 bases at J, with 15 bases in the middle. This CDR3 has 14 residues. From germline, CDR1 is MNHEY and CDR2 SVGEGT.

CDR3 sequence (DNA): TGTGCCAGCAGCCAATTCGCGGGGTCCCAAGAGACCCAGTACTTC. It translates to CASSQFAGSQETQYF. The V gene is TRBV3-1 (or the pseudogene TRBV3-2), the J gene TRBJ2-5; possibly TRBD2 for D (6 bases). The CDR3 spans 15 residues. Germline CDR1 is LGHDT and CDR2 is YNNKEL (reference sequence). Trimming pared 2 bases from V and 1 base from J, leaving 11 bases between.

The V and J genes are TRBV5-1 and TRBJ2-7; a weak D match, TRBD2 (6 bases). The CDR3 is made up of 14 amino acids. Between the trimmed V and J ends, which lost 4 bases and 4 bases, there was a span of 15 bases. Germline CDR1 SGHRS, CDR2 YFSETQ. The CDR3 is CASSVDHGGYEQYF. The CDR3 DNA reads as TGCGCCAGCAGCGTGGACCATGGGGGGTACGAGCAGTACTTC.

The CDR3 DNA follows: TGCGCCAGCAGTGTTCTTCCAGCGGGCTCCTACAATGAGCAGTTCTTC. Translating it yields CASSVLPAGSYNEQFF. The V and J genes are TRBV10-2 and TRBJ2-1, with D perhaps TRBD2 (6 bases). Per the germline V gene, CDR1 is WSHSY and CDR2 is SAAADI. Deletions cut 4 bases from V and 0 bases from J, with 13 bases between. This CDR3 is built from 16 residues.

The CDR3 sequence: CASSNGRSSTGELFF. CDR3 DNA sequence: TGCGCCAGCAGCAACGGGAGATCGAGCACCGGGGAGCTGTTTTTT. The chain recombines TRBV4-1 with TRBJ2-2; possibly TRBD2 for D (6 bases). The CDR3 spans 15 residues. Germline CDR1 reads MGHRA; CDR2 reads YSYEKL. V lost 5 bases and J lost 4, with 14 bases in between.

The V gene is TRBV11-2, the J gene TRBJ2-5; 8 bases map to TRBD2. CDR1 and CDR2 (germline): SGHAT, FQNNGV. With 3 bases clipped from V and 7 bases from J, the junction kept 10 bases outside the gene matches. The CDR3 is 15 residues long. The CDR3 coding sequence is TGTGCCAGCAGCTTTACGGGGGGGCCAGGGGTGACCCAGTACTTC. Protein: CASSFTGGPGVTQYF.

The chain has TRBV18 and TRBJ1-2; 9 bases are a match to TRBD1. Germline CDR1 reads KGHSH; CDR2 reads LQKENI. V was pared by 6 bases and J by 3 bases, with 8 bases of the junction left unmatched. This CDR3 spans 15 amino acids. The CDR3 sequence is CASSLKTGGDYGYTF. The CDR3 DNA sequence: TGTGCCAGCTCTCTCAAGACAGGGGGGGACTATGGCTACACCTTC.

The chain is built from TRBV30 and TRBJ1-4, with D possibly being TRBD1 (6 bases). CDR1 is GTSNPN, CDR2 SVGIG, per germline (reference sequence). This CDR3 comprises 13 residues. V was trimmed by 2 bases and J by 8 bases, leaving 12 bases between them. The CDR3 nucleotides are TGTGCCTGGAGTCGGTCCAGGGGCGAAAAACTGTTTTTT. This gives the protein CAWSRSRGEKLFF. Together with reference TRBV30 and TRBJ1-4, the CDR3 gives the full variable domain: SQTIHQWPATLVQPVGSPLSLECTVEGTSNPNLYWYRQAAGRGLQLLFYSVGIGQISSEVPQNLSASRPQDRQFILSSKKLLLSDSGFYLCAWSRSRGEKLFFGSGTQLSVL.

The V and J genes are TRBV9 and TRBJ1-2; D is perhaps TRBD1 (5 bases). V was shortened by 4 bases and J by 8 bases, with 18 bases between the two germline ends. Germline V gives CDR1 SGDLS, CDR2 YYNGEE. This CDR3 contains 14 residues. CDR3 coding DNA: TGTGCCAGCAGCCTTAGTACAGGCCAGGGCGGCTACACCTTC. Protein product: CASSLSTGQGGYTF.